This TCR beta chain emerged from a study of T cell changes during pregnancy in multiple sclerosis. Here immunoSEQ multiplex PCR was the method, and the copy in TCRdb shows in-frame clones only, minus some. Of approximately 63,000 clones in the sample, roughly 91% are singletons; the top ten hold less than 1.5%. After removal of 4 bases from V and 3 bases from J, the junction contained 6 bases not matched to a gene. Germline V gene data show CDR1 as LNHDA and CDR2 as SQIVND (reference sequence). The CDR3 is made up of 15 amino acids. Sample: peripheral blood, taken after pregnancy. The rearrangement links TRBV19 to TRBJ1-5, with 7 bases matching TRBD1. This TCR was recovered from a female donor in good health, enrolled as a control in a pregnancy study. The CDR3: CASSTHRGPNQPQHF. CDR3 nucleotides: TGTGCCAGTAGTACTCACAGGGGACCCAATCAGCCCCAGCATTTT.